This T cell receptor beta chain emerged from a study of cytomegalovirus exposure and HLA in healthy donors. The study ran its PCR with 60 Vbeta and 13 Jbeta primers. The method was immunoSEQ multiplex PCR; TCRdb's version includes in-frame clones alone and lacks a portion of them. The table records 100,000 to 150,000 clones, about 80% of them present only once. The CDR3 consists of 16 residues. Trimming took off 0 bases at V and 9 bases at J, with 15 bases between the two ends. Germline V gives CDR1 KGHSH, CDR2 LQKENI. The sequenced sample was PBMCs. The chain employs TRBV18 and TRBJ1-6; maybe TRBD1 (6 bases). This TCR was sampled from a middle-aged man in good health and CMV-seronegative. The CDR3 spells CASSPPSTGKSSPLHF. Written as DNA, the CDR3 is TGTGCCAGCTCACCACCATCCACAGGGAAAAGTTCACCCCTCCACTTT. Full variable domain (remainder filled in from reference TRBV18 and TRBJ1-6): NAGVMQNPRHLVRRRGQEARLRCSPMKGHSHVYWYRQLPEEGLKFMVYLQKENIIDESGMPKERFSAEFPKEGPSILRIQQVVRGDSAAYFCASSPPSTGKSSPLHFGNGTRLTVT.